The T cell receptor (beta chain) described here comes from a study of T-cell memory formation after mild COVID-19. Study results and limitations: Clones contracting over day 15 to 85 were CD4/CD8 balanced, with later expanders leaning CD4+. CD4+ clones that contracted lay mainly in CM and EM; CD8+ ones lay in EMRA.

A 5'RACE reaction primed in the constant segment made cDNA libraries of TCR alpha and TCR beta, and these carried sample barcodes and UMIs. TCRdb fed the 5' RACE reads into MiXCR, producing one record per CDR3 protein. The sample lists just under 550,000 distinct CDR3 sequences; roughly 22% were seen once. There are a few counts of this clonotype. Its antigen is not known. Germline assignment: CDR1 SGHTA and CDR2 FQGTGA. Between the trimmed V and J ends, which lost 2 bases and 2 bases, there was a span of 11 bases. The CDR3 extends over 15 amino acids. The sequenced sample consisted of PBMCs or a T cell subset sorted from them (not recorded which). V and J are TRBV7-3 and TRBJ2-3, with a tentative D call TRBD1 (6 bases). The receptor comes from an adult woman who had mild COVID-19 (a few samples of this study predate the infection). Cell type and time point are not known. Written as DNA, the CDR3 is TGTGCCAGCAGCTTACAGGGGTCTATCACAGATACGCAGTATTTT. Translated: CASSLQGSITDTQYF. Full variable domain (remainder filled in from reference TRBV7-3 and TRBJ2-3): GAGVSQTPSNKVTEKGKYVELRCDPISGHTALYWYRQSLGQGPEFLIYFQGTGAADDSGLPNDRFFAVRPEGSVSTLKIQRTERGDSAVYLCASSLQGSITDTQYFGPGTRLTVL.